The count of the clone carrying this T cell receptor (beta chain) is one. The antigen is undetermined. Germline CDR1 SGHAT, CDR2 FQNNGV. This CDR3 spans 13 amino acids. Trimming stripped 5 bases from V and 5 bases from J, with 10 bases between. Every subset's genomic DNA went evenly onto several immunoSEQ plates. Original handling: There were no quality scores in the junction-only immunoSEQ sequences, so filtering differed. Method: immunoSEQ multiplex PCR; TCRdb's copy keeps in-frame clones and lacks some. V and J calls and clone size are copied from that table; D and trimming were computed from the DNA. The top ten hold more than 0.3% of the sample, which has roughly 570,000 clones, more than 95% seen once. Naive CD8 populations comprised CD45RO-negative cells positively selected for CCR7, excluding terminally differentiated effector memory CD45RA+ cells. Those who donated, Caucasian adults without exception, all lived in Nashville, Tennessee.

The record originates from a study of shared clonotypes between healthy human individuals. Findings and caveats of the study: Sharing across a few donors was seen in about 5% of naive CD4 clonotypes.

The chain is built from TRBV11-2 and TRBJ2-1; TRBD1 is a possible D gene (6 bases). Sequenced material: naive CD8+ T cells sorted from blood. The sequence was obtained from a man aged 30-40 years in good health. CDR3 in amino acids: CASSVWTDNEQFF. The CDR3 region has the DNA TGTGCCAGCAGCGTATGGACAGACAATGAGCAGTTCTTC. Full variable domain (missing parts from reference TRBV11-2 and TRBJ2-1): EAGVAQSPRYKIIEKRQSVAFWCNPISGHATLYWYQQILGQGPKLLIQFQNNGVVDDSQLPKDRFSAERLKGVDSTLKIQPAKLEDSAVYLCASSVWTDNEQFFGPGTRLTVL.